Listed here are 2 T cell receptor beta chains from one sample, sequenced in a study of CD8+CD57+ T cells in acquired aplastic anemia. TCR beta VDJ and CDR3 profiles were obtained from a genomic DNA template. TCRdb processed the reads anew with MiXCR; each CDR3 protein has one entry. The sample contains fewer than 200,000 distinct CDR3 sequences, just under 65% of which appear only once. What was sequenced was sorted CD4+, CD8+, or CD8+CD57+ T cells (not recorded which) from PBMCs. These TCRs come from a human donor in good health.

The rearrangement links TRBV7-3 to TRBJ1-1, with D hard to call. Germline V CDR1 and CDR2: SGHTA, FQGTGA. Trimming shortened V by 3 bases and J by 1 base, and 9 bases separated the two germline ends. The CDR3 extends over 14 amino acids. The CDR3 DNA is TGTGCCAGCAGCTTGGGTGTGGAGAACACTGAAGCTTTCTTT. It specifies CASSLGVENTEAFF.

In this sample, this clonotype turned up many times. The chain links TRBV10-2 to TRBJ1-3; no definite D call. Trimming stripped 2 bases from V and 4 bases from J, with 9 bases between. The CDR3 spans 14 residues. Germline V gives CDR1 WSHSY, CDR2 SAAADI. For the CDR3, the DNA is TGCGCCAGCAGTGAGAGTAGTGGAGGAAACACCATATATTTT. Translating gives CASSESSGGNTIYF.